This TCR beta chain emerged from a study of regulatory T cells in long-lasting Graves disease. Arm-PCR of CDR3 regions and iRepertoire HTBI primers were the basis on which TCR beta libraries were built. TCRdb reprocessed the multiplex PCR reads with MiXCR, giving one entry per CDR3 protein. The sample contains roughly 360,000 distinct CDR3 sequences, roughly 12% of which appear only once. This clonotype was picked up a small number of times. Indicated time point: newly diagnosed GD, antithyroid drugs for less than 3 months. Researchers made the TCR library from RNA that was extracted from PBMCs. CDR1 and CDR2 from the germline V gene are DFQATT and SNEGSKA (reference sequence). The CDR3 contains 13 residues. Unmatched junction bases numbered 3, after V lost 2 bases and J lost 4 bases. This sample was also put to use in a study of T cells in Graves' hyperthyroidism and ophthalmopathy. That source adds: Primed by the HTBI set, a first-round RT-PCR was run on the TCR CDR3.

Sequenced material: peripheral blood mononuclear cells (PBMCs), taken at new diagnosis, from a patient treated with antithyroid drugs. This receptor was identified in a woman aged 18-29 years with Graves disease. V and J are TRBV20-1 and TRBJ2-7, with TRBD2 matching over 9 bases. The CDR3 spells CSARLAGYYEQYF. The CDR3 DNA follows: TGCAGTGCTAGACTAGCGGGATATTACGAGCAGTACTTC.